This T cell receptor beta chain was sequenced for a study of blood T cells in healthy people across ages. On the study more broadly: About one barcoded TCR beta cDNA was captured per two T cells.

Only a few counts were recorded for this clonotype. Its target is unknown. Then a second PCR, running about 6 to 11 cycles, was carried out with a sample-barcoded 5' primer and a J-beta primer mix. A 12-random-nucleotide template-switch adaptor tagged each cDNA molecule. MiXCR, applied by TCRdb to the 5' RACE reads, yields one record per CDR3 protein. The table lists 1.5 million or so distinct CDR3 sequences, under 55% of them singletons, with under 5% in the top ten. Germline V gene data show CDR1 as KGHDR and CDR2 as SFDVKD. This CDR3 has 15 residues. Trimming left V 1 base short and J 8 bases short, with 14 bases between. Study-wide findings and caveats: There were more naive CD4+ cells and higher diversity in long-lived donors than in aged donors.

Each donor's blood draw was roughly 10 milliliters of peripheral blood. The clonotype was recovered from a woman younger than 30 in good health. The source material was blood. V usage is TRBV24-1 and J usage is TRBJ2-1; no definite D call. CDR3 loop: CATSDFRALQDEQFF. The CDR3 nucleotides are TGTGCCACCAGTGATTTCCGGGCTCTCCAGGATGAGCAGTTCTTC.